The 20 T cell receptor beta chains below all came from one sample that was sequenced in a study of blood T cell repertoires in COVID-19. Method: immunoSEQ multiplex PCR; TCRdb's copy keeps in-frame clones and lacks some. The data show 150,000 or so clones, 75% to 85% seen once. The sample taken for sequencing was peripheral blood. The receptors come from a woman in her sixties with COVID-19, enrolled during active disease.

The V call is TRBV7-2, the J call TRBJ2-1; tentative D call: TRBD2 (6 bases). V lost 1 base, J lost 1 base, and 17 bases lay in between. Germline V gene sequence: CDR1 SGHTA, CDR2 FQGNSA. The CDR3 sequence is 18 residues long. The CDR3 loop reads CASSLVSGGTGSYNEQFF. The CDR3 DNA is TGTGCCAGCAGCTTAGTCTCAGGAGGGACCGGATCCTACAATGAGCAGTTCTTC.

The chain recombines TRBV28 with TRBJ2-7, with 11 bases matching TRBD1. The V segment lost 6 bases and the J segment 0 bases; nucleotides outside the gene matches: 1. CDR1 is MDHEN, CDR2 SYDVKM, per germline. The CDR3 covers 14 residues. Here the CDR3 reads CASRGQGVSYEQYV. For the CDR3, the DNA is TGTGCCAGCAGGGGACAGGGGGTCTCCTACGAGCAGTACGTC.

A single count supports this clone. The chain employs TRBV9 and TRBJ2-5, with a tentative D call TRBD1 (6 bases). From germline, CDR1 is SGDLS and CDR2 YYNGEE. This CDR3 has 14 residues. V was clipped by 3 bases and J by 6 bases, with 15 bases between them. The DNA of the CDR3 is TGTGCCAGCAGCGCCTGGGACAATCGAAAGACCCAGTACTTC. Amino acids: CASSAWDNRKTQYF.

This chain links TRBV19 with TRBJ2-3; weak D call: TRBD1 (5 bases). CDR1 and CDR2 from the germline V gene are LNHDA and SQIVND (reference sequence). V lost 9 bases and J lost 3, with 13 bases in between. This CDR3 is 13 amino acids long. This CDR3 reads CASHPRGTDTQYF. CDR3 DNA: TGTGCCAGCCACCCTAGGGGTACAGATACGCAGTATTTT.

On this clone itself: The sample carries other DNA sequences with the same CDR3. V usage is TRBV10-3 and J usage is TRBJ1-5; possible D gene TRBD1, 6 bases. Trimming cost V 2 bases and J 1 base, with 6 bases left between them. This CDR3 contains 14 residues. Germline V gene data show CDR1 as ENHRY and CDR2 as SYGVKD. The CDR3 bases are TGTGCCATCAGTGAGCAGGGGAGCAATCAGCCCCAGCATTTT. This codes for CAISEQGSNQPQHF.

This clone was recorded only once. The rearrangement joins TRBV5-1 to TRBJ2-3, with TRBD2 as a possible D gene (6 bases). Germline CDR1 is SGHRS and CDR2 is YFSETQ. V was cut by 3 bases and J by 5 bases, with 13 bases left in between. This CDR3 comprises 14 residues. The CDR3 loop reads CASSSRGMIDTQYF. DNA of the CDR3: TGCGCCAGCAGCTCGCGCGGGATGATAGATACGCAGTATTTT.

V and J are TRBV28 and TRBJ2-1; 8 bases are shared with TRBD2. The junction had 16 bases not matched to a gene; V was cut back by 6 bases and J by 9 bases. The CDR3 runs to 16 residues. Germline assignment: CDR1 MDHEN and CDR2 SYDVKM. The CDR3 loop is CASRYPGLGTSGEQFF. CDR3 nucleotide sequence: TGTGCCAGCAGATACCCGGGACTAGGGACCTCGGGTGAGCAGTTCTTC.

The gene calls are TRBV11-3 and TRBJ2-1, with 9 bases that match TRBD2. The V gene's germline CDR1 is SGHNT and CDR2 YENEEA. Germline trimming cut 3 bases from V and 7 bases from J; bases unmatched to any gene: 7. This CDR3 contains 15 residues. The CDR3 nucleotides read TGTGCCAGCAGCTTTGGAGGACTAGCGAATAATGAGCAGTTCTTC. This gives the protein CASSFGGLANNEQFF.

V is TRBV6-5 and J is TRBJ2-5; tentatively, D is TRBD1 (6 bases). This CDR3 comprises 14 residues. V was pared by 6 bases and J by 2 bases, with 13 bases between. Germline V gives CDR1 MNHEY, CDR2 SVGAGI. The CDR3 nucleotides are TGTGCCAGCAGGGGGCGGCAGGGGCAAGAGACCCAGTACTTC. Translating it yields CASRGRQGQETQYF.

V gene TRBV7-2 combines with J gene TRBJ2-2; no firm D call. CDR1 and CDR2 (germline): SGHTA, FQGNSA. This CDR3 spans 13 amino acids. With 3 bases removed from V and 5 bases from J, the gap between germline ends came to 7 bases. The CDR3 here is CASSFQATGELFF. CDR3 coding DNA: TGTGCCAGCAGCTTCCAGGCGACCGGGGAGCTGTTTTTT.

This rearrangement joins TRBV5-1 to TRBJ2-2; TRBD1 matches 9 bases. Germline lookup yields CDR1 SGHRS and CDR2 YFSETQ. The CDR3 is 17 residues long. V gave up 0 bases and J gave up 6 bases; unmatched junction bases: 9. This chain's CDR3 is CASSLDPGTGISGELFF. The CDR3 DNA is TGCGCCAGCAGCTTGGACCCCGGGACAGGGATTTCCGGGGAGCTGTTTTTT.

This chain joins TRBV2 and TRBJ2-7; 7 bases map to TRBD1. The CDR3 contains 14 residues. Germline V gene sequence: CDR1 SNHLY, CDR2 FYNNEI. Trimming at V came to 6 bases and at J to 1 base, leaving 6 bases not matched to a gene. CDR3 sequence: CASRNGTASYEQYF. For the CDR3, the DNA is TGTGCCAGCAGAAACGGGACAGCGTCCTACGAGCAGTACTTC.

The chain uses TRBV14 and TRBJ2-5; 13 bases fit TRBD2. The CDR3 totals 20 residues. The V segment lost 3 bases and the J segment 5 bases; nucleotides outside the gene matches: 18. Per germline, CDR1 SGHDN and CDR2 FVKESK. DNA of the CDR3: TGTGCCAGCAGCCATAGACACCTAATGACTAGCGGGAGGCCTTATGAGACCCAGTACTTC. Its translation: CASSHRHLMTSGRPYETQYF.

The chain recombines TRBV3-1 (or the pseudogene TRBV3-2) with TRBJ2-3, with TRBD2 identical over 9 bases. V lost 1 base to trimming and J lost 5 bases; unmatched junction nucleotides: 13. The CDR3 covers 18 residues. CDR1 and CDR2 (germline): LGHDT, YNNKEL (reference sequence). CDR3 sequence reads: CASSQGGEREDPKDTQYF. The CDR3 DNA reads as TGTGCCAGCAGCCAAGGGGGGGAGCGGGAGGACCCCAAAGATACGCAGTATTTT.

This chain links TRBV28 with TRBJ1-5, with D possibly being TRBD1 (6 bases). In germline, CDR1 is MDHEN, CDR2 SYDVKM. The germline V and J ends were trimmed by 7 bases and 2 bases, with 12 bases remaining between them. CDR3 length: 14 amino acids. The chain's CDR3 is CASMGAGGNQPQHF. Here the CDR3 DNA reads TGTGCCAGCATGGGGGCAGGGGGCAATCAGCCCCAGCATTTT.

The chain joins TRBV28 to TRBJ1-3, with D unclear. Trimming left V 1 base short and J 1 base short, with 14 bases between. This CDR3 spans 17 amino acids. From germline, CDR1 is MDHEN and CDR2 SYDVKM. CDR3 sequence reads: CASSLYTAARSGNTIYF. CDR3 DNA sequence: TGTGCCAGCAGTTTATATACAGCGGCACGTTCTGGAAACACCATATATTTT.

The chain links TRBV5-5 to TRBJ2-3, with a weak D call TRBD1 (6 bases). The CDR3 is made up of 16 amino acids. Per the germline V gene, CDR1 is SGHKS and CDR2 is YYEKEE (reference sequence). The germline V and J ends were trimmed by 5 bases and 6 bases, with 22 bases remaining between them. The CDR3 DNA reads TGTGCCAGCAGGGGTCGGGACACCGTCCAGCGGGATACGCAGTATTTT. Translated: CASRGRDTVQRDTQYF.

The V call is TRBV3-1 (or the pseudogene TRBV3-2), the J call TRBJ1-6; 9 bases line up with TRBD1. Germline loops: CDR1 LGHDT, CDR2 YNNKEL (reference sequence). V was clipped by 5 bases and J by 9 bases; unmatched bases: 5. This CDR3 has 14 amino acids. The chain's CDR3 is CASSGGQGSSPLHF. CDR3 nucleotides: TGTGCCAGCAGCGGAGGACAGGGGAGTTCACCCCTCCACTTT.

V gene TRBV11-3 combines with J gene TRBJ2-4; 12 bases line up with TRBD2. With 7 bases clipped from V and 0 bases from J, the junction kept 13 bases outside the gene matches. CDR1 is SGHNT and CDR2 is YENEEA in the germline V gene. This CDR3 has 19 amino acids. The CDR3: CASILTGTSGPLAKNIQYF. The CDR3 DNA sequence: TGTGCCAGCATACTAACCGGGACTAGCGGGCCCTTAGCCAAAAACATTCAGTACTTC.

V is TRBV5-4 and J is TRBJ2-3; D is perhaps TRBD2 (6 bases). CDR3 size: 15 residues. In germline, CDR1 is SGHNT, CDR2 YYREEE (reference sequence). V was shortened by 2 bases and J by 8 bases, with 18 bases between the two germline ends. The CDR3 loop is CASSFGTLVGSTQYF. The DNA for the CDR3 is TGTGCCAGCAGCTTCGGGACTCTGGTGGGGAGTACGCAGTATTTT.